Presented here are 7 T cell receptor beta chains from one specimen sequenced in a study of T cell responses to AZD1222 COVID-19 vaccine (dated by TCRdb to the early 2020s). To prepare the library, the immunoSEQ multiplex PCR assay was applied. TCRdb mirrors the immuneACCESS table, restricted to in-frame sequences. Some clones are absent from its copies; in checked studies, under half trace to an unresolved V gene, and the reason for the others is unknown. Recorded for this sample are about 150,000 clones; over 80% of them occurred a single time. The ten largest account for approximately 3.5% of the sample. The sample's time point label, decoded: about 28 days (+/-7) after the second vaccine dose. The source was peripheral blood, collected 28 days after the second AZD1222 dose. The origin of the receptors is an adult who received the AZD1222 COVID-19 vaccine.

The CDR3 is CASSLALGTESYEQYF. The CDR3 DNA sequence: TGCGCCAGCAGCTTGGCCTTAGGGACGGAGTCCTACGAGCAGTACTTC. The chain carries TRBV5-1 and TRBJ2-7, with D possibly called TRBD1 or TRBD2 (5 bases each). The germline V and J ends were trimmed by 0 bases and 1 base, with 14 bases remaining between them. Germline V gives CDR1 SGHRS, CDR2 YFSETQ. The CDR3 sequence is 16 residues long.

In nucleotides, the CDR3 is TGTGCCAGCAGCCCCGGAAACACCATATATTTT. It is translated as CASSPGNTIYF. The gene calls are TRBV3-1 (or the pseudogene TRBV3-2) and TRBJ1-3; D is undetermined. V gave up 4 bases and J gave up 4 bases, with 2 bases separating them. The CDR3 covers 11 residues. CDR1 LGHDT and CDR2 YNNKEL come from the germline V gene (reference sequence).

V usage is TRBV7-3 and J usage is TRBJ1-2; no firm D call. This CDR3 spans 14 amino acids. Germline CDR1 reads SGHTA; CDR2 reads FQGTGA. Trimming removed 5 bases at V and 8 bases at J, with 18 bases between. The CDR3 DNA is TGTGCCAGCAGCCTCCCCGAGAGGTACTCCGGCTACACCTTC. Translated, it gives CASSLPERYSGYTF.

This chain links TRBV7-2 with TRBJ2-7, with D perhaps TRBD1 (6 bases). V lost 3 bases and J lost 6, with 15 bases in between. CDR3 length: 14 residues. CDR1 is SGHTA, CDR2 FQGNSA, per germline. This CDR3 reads CASSFKQGALEQYF. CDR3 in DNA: TGTGCCAGCAGCTTTAAACAGGGTGCCCTCGAGCAGTACTTC.

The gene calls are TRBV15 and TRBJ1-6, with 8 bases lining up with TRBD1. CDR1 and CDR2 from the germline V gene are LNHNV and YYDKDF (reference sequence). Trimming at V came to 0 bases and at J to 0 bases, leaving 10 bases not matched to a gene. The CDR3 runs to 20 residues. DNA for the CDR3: TGTGCCACCAGCAGAGAGGGGAGGACAGGGTCGAGCTCCTATAATTCACCCCTCCACTTT. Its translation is CATSREGRTGSSSYNSPLHF.

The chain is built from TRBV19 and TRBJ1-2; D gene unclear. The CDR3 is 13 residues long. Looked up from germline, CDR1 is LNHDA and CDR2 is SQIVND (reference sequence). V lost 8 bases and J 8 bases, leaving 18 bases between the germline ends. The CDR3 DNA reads TGTGCCAGTCTATCAGTGGTGCCGAGGGGCTACACCTTC. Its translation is CASLSVVPRGYTF.

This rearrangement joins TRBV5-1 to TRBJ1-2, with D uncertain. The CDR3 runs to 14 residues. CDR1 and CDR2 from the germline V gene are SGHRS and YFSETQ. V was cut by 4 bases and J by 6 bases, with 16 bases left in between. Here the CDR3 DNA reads TGCGCCAGCAGCCCGGACCGGGCGAGAGATGGCTACACCTTC. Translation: CASSPDRARDGYTF.